Presented here are 14 T cell receptor beta chains from one specimen sequenced in a study of T-cell reconstitution after alpha-beta-depleted transplantation in children. Unique molecular identifiers featured in how the TCRbeta library was prepared. TCRdb re-derived calls from the PCR reads in MiXCR, one entry per CDR3 protein. In the table there are about 290,000 distinct CDR3 sequences, 10% of which are singletons. The sample consisted of PBMCs, taken before TCRalphabeta/CD19-depleted stem cell transplant. These receptors all come from a boy younger than two with acute myeloid leukemia, due to receive a stem cell transplant.

This clonotype was recorded many times. V usage is TRBV3-1 and J usage is TRBJ2-7; TRBD1 matches 7 bases. The V gene's germline CDR1 is LGHDT and CDR2 YNNKEL (reference sequence). The CDR3 runs 13 residues. V lost 8 bases and J lost 3; bases outside the gene matches: 7. The CDR3, as DNA: TGTGCCAGCCTGAGGACAGGAGACTACGAGCAGTACTTC. This gives the protein CASLRTGDYEQYF.

At least ten counts were recorded for this clonotype. The rearrangement links TRBV30 to TRBJ2-7, with a tentative D call TRBD2 (6 bases). The CDR3 has 13 amino acids. The V end lost 6 bases, the J end lost 1 base, and 13 bases lay between the germline ends. The V gene's germline CDR1 is GTSNPN and CDR2 SVGIG (reference sequence). The CDR3 DNA reads TGTGCCTGTCTTGGGGACTGGTCCTACGAGCAGTACTTC. It is translated as CACLGDWSYEQYF.

This clonotype was seen at least ten times. CDR3 in amino acids: CASSLRGQGTDTQYF. CDR3 DNA: TGTGCCAGCAGTTTAAGAGGACAGGGCACAGATACGCAGTATTTT. This chain joins TRBV12-3 or TRBV12-4 and TRBJ2-3, with TRBD1 matching over 7 bases. The V gene end was trimmed by 2 bases and the J gene end by 1 base; junction bases not matched to a gene: 3. The CDR3 runs 15 residues.

This clonotype was detected ten times or more. The chain combines TRBV7-3 with TRBJ2-1, with D perhaps TRBD1 or TRBD2 (5 bases each). Germline lookup yields CDR1 SGHTA and CDR2 FQGTGA. With 6 bases removed from V and 6 bases from J, the gap between germline ends came to 18 bases. CDR3 length equals 15 residues. The CDR3 nucleotides read TGTGCCAGCAGTTCCGGGCCCACTGGGGGCAATGAGCAGTTCTTC. Protein product: CASSSGPTGGNEQFF.

This clonotype was seen at least ten times. The chain uses TRBV7-9 and TRBJ1-5; D not certain. CDR1 and CDR2 from the germline V gene are SEHNR and FQNEAQ (reference sequence). Trimming cost V 1 base and J 0 bases, with 7 bases left between them. CDR3 size: 15 residues. The chain's CDR3 is CASSLGALSNQPQHF. The CDR3 nucleotides read TGTGCCAGCAGCTTAGGGGCACTTAGCAATCAGCCCCAGCATTTT.

This clonotype was found many times. The chain carries TRBV7-6 and TRBJ2-5, with D perhaps matching TRBD2 (5 bases). CDR3 length: 14 residues. The V end was cut by 7 bases, the J end by 0 bases, with 12 bases between. Looked up from germline, CDR1 is SGHVS and CDR2 is FNYEAQ. CDR3 nucleotides: TGTGCCAGCACCCTCTTGGAGGACCAAGAGACCCAGTACTTC. This gives the protein CASTLLEDQETQYF.

This clonotype was recorded many times. A junction end diverges from the germline sequence, so it may reflect a read error. This chain connects TRBV4-3 to TRBJ2-5; 12 bases match TRBD1. The germline V gene encodes CDR1 LGHNA and CDR2 YSLEER. This CDR3 contains 18 residues. CDR3 residues: CASSQGGLGTGGRETQYF. The CDR3 region has the DNA TGCGCCAGCAGTCAAGGGGGATTAGGGACAGGGGGCAGGGAGACCCAGTACTTC.

This clonotype was found a few times. This sequence joins TRBV24-1 and TRBJ2-5; possibly TRBD1 for D (6 bases). CDR3 length: 15 amino acids. Trimming took off 9 bases at V and 4 bases at J, with 20 bases between the two ends. Germline V gene data show CDR1 as KGHDR and CDR2 as SFDVKD. CDR3 sequence: CATLEDRLRRETQYF. The CDR3 nucleotides are TGTGCCACCCTGGAGGACAGACTTCGAAGAGAGACCCAGTACTTC.

This clonotype was counted many times. The rearrangement links TRBV7-8 to TRBJ2-7, with D possibly being TRBD2 (5 bases). The CDR3 is 16 amino acids. Germline lookup yields CDR1 SGHVS and CDR2 FQNEAQ. V lost 3 bases to trimming and J lost 4 bases, with 19 bases between them. Written as DNA, the CDR3 is TGTGCCAGCAGCTTTTTAGGCGGAAATAGCGAATACGAGCAGTACTTC. Encoded protein: CASSFLGGNSEYEQYF.

The sample holds many counts of this clonotype. The V gene is TRBV7-2, the J gene TRBJ1-6; 8 nucleotides align to TRBD1. Per the germline V gene, CDR1 is SGHTA and CDR2 is FQGNSA. V lost 5 bases, J lost 7 bases, and 16 bases stayed unmatched. The CDR3 loop spans 18 amino acids. CDR3 DNA sequence: TGTGCCAGCAGCGCGGACAGGGTCGGGGGATTTTACAATTCACCCCTCCACTTT. The encoded protein is CASSADRVGGFYNSPLHF.

This clonotype was found many times. The chain couples TRBV5-1 to TRBJ2-3; 10 positions match TRBD2. Germline V lookup: CDR1 SGHRS, CDR2 YFSETQ. Losses at the gene ends were 5 bases for V and 4 bases for J; bases not matched to a gene: 10. The CDR3 totals 16 residues. The CDR3: CASRASGGLVADTQYF. CDR3 sequence (DNA): TGCGCCAGCAGGGCTAGCGGGGGCCTCGTGGCAGATACGCAGTATTTT.

This clonotype was counted many times. A junction end diverges from the germline sequence, so it may reflect a read error. V usage is TRBV29-1 and J usage is TRBJ2-3, with 9 bases matching TRBD1. Germline CDR1 is SQVTM and CDR2 is ANQGSEA. The length of the CDR3 is 14 residues. CDR3 region: CSVRDRVSTDTQYF. CDR3 sequence (DNA): TGTAGCGTGCGGGACAGGGTTTCCACAGATACGCAGTATTTT.

Of note for this clonotype: Given a much more abundant clone one base away, this may be a read error. This chain joins TRBV6-1 and TRBJ1-2; TRBD1 is a possible D gene (6 bases). CDR3 length: 13 residues. Per the germline V gene, CDR1 is MNHNS and CDR2 is SASEGT. V was trimmed by 8 bases and J by 3 bases, leaving 13 bases between them. CDR3 bases: TGTGCCAGCGGGTCAGGGGTTGACTATGGCTACACCTTC. Its protein is CASGSGVDYGYTF.

This clonotype was detected many times. The chain joins TRBV29-1 to TRBJ1-4; maybe TRBD1 (5 bases). V was pared by 2 bases and J by 7 bases, with 14 bases between. The germline CDR1 and CDR2 sequences are SQVTM and ANQGSEA. The CDR3 covers 14 residues. The CDR3 DNA reads as TGCAGCGTTGAACTCGGGGACCAGGGTGAAAAACTGTTTTTT. This translates into CSVELGDQGEKLFF.